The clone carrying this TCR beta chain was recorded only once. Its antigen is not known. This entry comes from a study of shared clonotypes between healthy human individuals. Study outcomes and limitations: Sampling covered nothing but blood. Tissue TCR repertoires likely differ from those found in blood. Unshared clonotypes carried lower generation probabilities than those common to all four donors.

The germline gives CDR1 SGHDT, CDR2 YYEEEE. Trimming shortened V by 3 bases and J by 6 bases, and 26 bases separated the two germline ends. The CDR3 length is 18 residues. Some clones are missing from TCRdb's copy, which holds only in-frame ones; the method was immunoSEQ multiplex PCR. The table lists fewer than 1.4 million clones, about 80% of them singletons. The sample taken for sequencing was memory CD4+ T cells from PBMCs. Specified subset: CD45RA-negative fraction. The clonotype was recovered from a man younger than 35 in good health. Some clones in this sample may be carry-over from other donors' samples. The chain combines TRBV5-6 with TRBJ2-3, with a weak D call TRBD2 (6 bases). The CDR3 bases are TGTGCCAGCAGCTGGGACTCTCTGGACCTGGCGGGGTCGGATACGCAGTATTTT. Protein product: CASSWDSLDLAGSDTQYF.